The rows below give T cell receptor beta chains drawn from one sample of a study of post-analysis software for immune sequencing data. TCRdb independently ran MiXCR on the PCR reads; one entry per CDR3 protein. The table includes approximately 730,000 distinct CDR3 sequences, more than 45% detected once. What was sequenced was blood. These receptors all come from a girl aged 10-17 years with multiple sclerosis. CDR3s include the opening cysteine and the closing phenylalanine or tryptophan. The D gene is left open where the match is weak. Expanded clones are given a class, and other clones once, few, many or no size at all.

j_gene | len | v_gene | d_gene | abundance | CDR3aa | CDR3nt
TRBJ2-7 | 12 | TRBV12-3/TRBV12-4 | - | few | CASSQTGNEQYF | TGTGCCAGCAGTCAAACAGGGAACGAGCAGTACTTC
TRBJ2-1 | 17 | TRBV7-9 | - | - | CASSSHSSVSSYNEQFF | TGTGCCAGCAGCTCCCACTCTTCCGTAAGCTCCTACAATGAGCAGTTCTTC
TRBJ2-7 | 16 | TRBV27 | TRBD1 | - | CASSSITRTGSYEQYF | TGTGCCAGCAGTTCGATAACACGGACAGGGTCATACGAGCAGTACTTC
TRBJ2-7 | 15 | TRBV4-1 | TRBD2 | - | CASSQELAGSNEQYF | TGCGCCAGCAGCCAAGAACTAGCGGGATCCAACGAGCAGTACTTC
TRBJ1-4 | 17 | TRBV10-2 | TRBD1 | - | CASTLDRGVTTNEKLFF | TGCGCCAGCACATTGGACAGGGGGGTCACAACTAATGAAAAACTGTTTTTT
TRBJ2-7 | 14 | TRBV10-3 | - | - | CAISESDSQETRYF | TGTGCCATCAGTGAGTCGGACAGTCAAGAGACCCGGTACTTC
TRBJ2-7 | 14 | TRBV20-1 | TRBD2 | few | CSAREVLPPYEQYF | TGCAGCGCCCGGGAGGTCCTCCCCCCCTACGAGCAGTACTTC
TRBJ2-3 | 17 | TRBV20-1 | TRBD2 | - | CSARDQFSSGDTDTQYF | TGCAGTGCTAGAGATCAATTCTCTAGCGGGGACACAGATACGCAGTATTTT
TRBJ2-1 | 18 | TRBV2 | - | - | CASSERWWSNSGNNEQFF | TGTGCCAGCAGTGAACGGTGGTGGAGCAACTCGGGCAACAATGAGCAGTTCTTC
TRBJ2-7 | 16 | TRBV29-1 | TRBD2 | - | CSVEKPTSGVSYEQYF | TGCAGCGTTGAAAAGCCGACTAGCGGGGTCTCCTACGAGCAGTACTTC
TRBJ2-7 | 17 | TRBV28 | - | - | CASSSYEDFGLANEQYF | TGTGCCAGCAGTTCGTACGAGGACTTCGGGCTTGCCAACGAGCAGTACTTC
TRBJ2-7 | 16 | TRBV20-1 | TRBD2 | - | CSASRDRSGGYYEQYF | TGTAGTGCTAGCCGGGACAGAAGCGGGGGGTACTACGAGCAGTACTTC
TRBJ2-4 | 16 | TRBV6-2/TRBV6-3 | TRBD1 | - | CATHSTGDGTKNIQYF | TGTGCCACCCACTCGACAGGGGATGGAACCAAAAACATTCAGTACTTC
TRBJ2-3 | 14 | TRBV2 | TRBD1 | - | CASSGGQPSDTQYF | TGTGCCAGCAGTGGGGGACAGCCATCAGATACGCAGTATTTT
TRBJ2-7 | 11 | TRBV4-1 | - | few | CASSQDTRQYF | TGCGCCAGCAGCCAAGATACTAGGCAGTACTTC
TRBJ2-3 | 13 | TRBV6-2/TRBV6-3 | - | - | CASSYPDADTQYF | TGTGCCAGCAGTTACCCCGACGCAGATACGCAGTATTTT
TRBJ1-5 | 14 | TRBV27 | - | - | CASRGGYSNQPQHF | TGTGCCAGCAGAGGGGGATATAGCAATCAGCCCCAGCATTTT
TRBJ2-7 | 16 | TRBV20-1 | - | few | CSARDLVPREFYEQYF | TGCAGTGCTAGAGATCTCGTGCCCAGAGAATTCTACGAGCAGTACTTC
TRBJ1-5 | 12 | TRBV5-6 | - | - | CASSAPGGPQHF | TGTGCCAGCAGCGCCCCGGGTGGGCCCCAGCATTTT
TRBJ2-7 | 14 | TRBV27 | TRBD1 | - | CASSLPGTGREQYF | TGTGCCAGCAGTTTACCGGGGACAGGGAGGGAGCAGTACTTC
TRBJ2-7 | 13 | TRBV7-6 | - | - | CASSRLGNYEQYF | TGTGCCAGCAGCCGGCTGGGTAACTACGAGCAGTACTTC
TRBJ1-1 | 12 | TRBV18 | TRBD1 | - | CASSRQGSEAFF | TGTGCCAGCTCACGACAGGGAAGTGAAGCTTTCTTT
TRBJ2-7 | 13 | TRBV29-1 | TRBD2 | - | CSVYGGGGHEQYF | TGCAGCGTTTATGGGGGGGGAGGACACGAGCAGTACTTC
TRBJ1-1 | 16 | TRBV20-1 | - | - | CSARLPITGYNTEAFF | TGCAGTGCTAGACTTCCGATTACAGGTTATAACACTGAAGCTTTCTTT
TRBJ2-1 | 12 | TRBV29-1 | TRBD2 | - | CSGGDYSYEQFF | TGCAGCGGAGGGGACTACTCCTACGAGCAGTTCTTC
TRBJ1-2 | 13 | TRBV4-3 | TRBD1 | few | CASSPETGYGYTF | TGCGCCAGCAGCCCCGAGACAGGGTACGGCTACACCTTC
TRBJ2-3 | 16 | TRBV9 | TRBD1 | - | CASSVAGQGGSDTQYF | TGTGCCAGCAGCGTAGCCGGACAGGGTGGTTCTGATACGCAGTATTTT
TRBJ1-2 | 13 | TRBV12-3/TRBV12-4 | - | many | CASSFRVLRGYTF | TGTGCCAGCAGTTTTAGGGTTTTGAGGGGCTACACCTTC
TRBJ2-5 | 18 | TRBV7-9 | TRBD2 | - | CASSLVQRLAGLQETQYF | TGTGCCAGCAGCTTAGTGCAGCGACTAGCGGGACTCCAAGAGACCCAGTACTTC
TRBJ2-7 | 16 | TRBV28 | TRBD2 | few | CASSLRVAGEYYEQYF | TGTGCCAGCAGTTTAAGAGTAGCGGGAGAGTACTACGAGCAGTACTTC
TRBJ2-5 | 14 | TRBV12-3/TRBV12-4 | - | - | CASSLATASRWQYF | TGTGCCAGCAGTTTAGCAACGGCCAGCCGATGGCAGTACTTC
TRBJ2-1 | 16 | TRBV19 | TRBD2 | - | CASSPRETRSYNEQFF | TGTGCCAGTAGTCCGCGGGAGACCCGCTCCTACAATGAGCAGTTCTTC
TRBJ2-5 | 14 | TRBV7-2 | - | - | CASGQQLVGETQYF | TGTGCCAGCGGACAACAACTAGTTGGTGAGACCCAGTACTTC
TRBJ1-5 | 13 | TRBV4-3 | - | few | CASSQGENQPQHF | TGCGCCAGCAGCCAAGGGGAAAATCAGCCCCAGCATTTT
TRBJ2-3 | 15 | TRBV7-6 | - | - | CASSPIFSGTDTQYF | TGTGCCAGCAGCCCAATATTTTCGGGCACAGATACGCAGTATTTT
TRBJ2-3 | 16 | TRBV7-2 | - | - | CASSLVGGGSADTQYF | TGTGCCAGCAGCTTAGTGGGAGGGGGTTCCGCAGATACGCAGTATTTT
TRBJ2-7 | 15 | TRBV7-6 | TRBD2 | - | CASSLAVAGAYEQYF | TGTGCCAGCAGCTTAGCAGTAGCGGGAGCGTACGAGCAGTACTTC
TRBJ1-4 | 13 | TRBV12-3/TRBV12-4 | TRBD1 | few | CASSPGGDVKLFF | TGTGCCAGCAGTCCAGGGGGGGATGTAAAACTGTTTTTT
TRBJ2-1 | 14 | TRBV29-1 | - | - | CSAETGRVTNEQFF | TGCAGCGCCGAGACAGGTCGGGTGACAAATGAGCAGTTCTTC
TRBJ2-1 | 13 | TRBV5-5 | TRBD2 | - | CASSRMAGEEQFF | TGTGCCAGCAGCCGCATGGCGGGAGAGGAGCAGTTCTTC
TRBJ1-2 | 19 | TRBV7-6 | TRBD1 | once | CASSLEWSRGGGDGYGYTF | TGTGCCAGCAGCTTAGAGTGGTCCCGTGGAGGGGGCGACGGCTATGGCTACACCTTC
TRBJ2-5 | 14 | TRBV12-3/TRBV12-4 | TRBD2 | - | CASSLGGRAGTQYF | TGTGCCAGCAGTTTAGGCGGGAGGGCGGGGACCCAGTACTTC
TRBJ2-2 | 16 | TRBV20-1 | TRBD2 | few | CSARDSSGSRTGELFF | TGCAGTGCTAGAGATTCCAGCGGGAGTCGGACCGGGGAGCTGTTTTTT
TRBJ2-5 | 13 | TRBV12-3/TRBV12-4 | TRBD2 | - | CASSRTSRETQYF | TGTGCCAGCAGCCGGACTAGCCGAGAGACCCAGTACTTC
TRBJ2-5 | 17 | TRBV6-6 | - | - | CASTYGGPTIISGGKYF | TGTGCCAGCACTTACGGGGGTCCGACCATCATATCCGGGGGCAAGTACTTC
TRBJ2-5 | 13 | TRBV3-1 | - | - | CASSQVDSNEQYF | TGTGCCAGCAGCCAAGTTGACTCCAATGAGCAGTACTTC
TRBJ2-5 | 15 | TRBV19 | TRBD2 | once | CASTRTSGMGETQYF | TGTGCCAGTACCCGGACTAGCGGGATGGGGGAGACCCAGTACTTC
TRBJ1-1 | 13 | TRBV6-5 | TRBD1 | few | CASSRQGRTEAFF | TGTGCCAGCAGCAGACAGGGGCGGACTGAAGCTTTCTTT
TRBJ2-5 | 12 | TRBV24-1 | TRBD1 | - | CATQGAEETQYF | TGTGCCACCCAGGGGGCGGAGGAGACCCAGTACTTC
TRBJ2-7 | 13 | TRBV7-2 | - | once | CASSLVGVSEQYF | TGTGCCAGCAGCTTAGTAGGGGTTTCAGAGCAGTACTTC
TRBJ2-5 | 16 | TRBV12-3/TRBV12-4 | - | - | CASSSSSRADQETQYF | TGTGCCAGCAGTTCATCTAGCCGGGCGGATCAAGAGACCCAGTACTTC
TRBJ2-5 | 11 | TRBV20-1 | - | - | CSNRRRETQYF | TGCAGTAATAGGCGTCGGGAGACCCAGTACTTC
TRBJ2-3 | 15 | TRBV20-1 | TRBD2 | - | CSANTAGGGADTQYF | TGCAGTGCTAACACAGCGGGAGGTGGTGCAGATACGCAGTATTTT
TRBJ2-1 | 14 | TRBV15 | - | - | CATSRVGLAFEQFF | TGTGCCACCAGCAGAGTAGGGCTAGCGTTTGAGCAGTTCTTC
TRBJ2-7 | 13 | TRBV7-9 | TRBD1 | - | CASSTQGQVEQYF | TGTGCCAGCAGCACCCAAGGACAGGTCGAGCAGTACTTC
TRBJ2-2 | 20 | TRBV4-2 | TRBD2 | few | CASSQIDPGLAGVQTGELFF | TGTGCCAGCAGCCAAATCGACCCTGGGCTAGCGGGAGTTCAGACCGGGGAGCTGTTTTTT
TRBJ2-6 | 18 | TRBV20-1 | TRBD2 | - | CSARDRLAGDGGANVLTF | TGCAGTGCTAGAGATCGGTTAGCGGGAGATGGTGGGGCCAACGTCCTGACTTTC